A selection of T cell receptor beta chains follows, all from one sample in a study of shared clonotypes between healthy human individuals. The assay was immunoSEQ multiplex PCR, and TCRdb's table has in-frame clones only and misses some. This sample carries roughly 2 million clones, 85% to 95% of them seen once, and the ten largest clones take around 0.13%. Sequencing was performed on naive CD4+ T cells sorted from blood. The source of these receptors is a man aged 18 to 30 in good health. Both conserved end residues are part of each CDR3. A D gene is named only where the DNA matches it firmly. Clone sizes are given selectively: once, few, many, or a class where the clone is expanded.

size	J	D	V	CDR3	DNA
-	TRBJ1-1	-	TRBV28	CASNHRVNTEAFF	TGTGCCAGCAACCATAGAGTGAACACTGAAGCTTTCTTT
-	TRBJ2-2	TRBD1	TRBV10-3	CAISPTGPNMWELFF	TGTGCCATCAGTCCGACAGGGCCGAACATGTGGGAGCTGTTTTTT
-	TRBJ2-7	-	TRBV29-1	CSVAGAYNYEQYF	TGCAGCGTTGCAGGGGCCTACAACTACGAGCAGTACTTC
-	TRBJ2-7	-	TRBV5-1	CASSLAGNSKDEQYF	TGCGCCAGCAGCTTGGCCGGGAACAGCAAGGACGAGCAGTACTTC
-	TRBJ1-5	TRBD1	TRBV6-1	CASSDLWTGSGPQHF	TGTGCCAGCAGTGACCTTTGGACAGGGTCGGGGCCCCAGCATTTT
-	TRBJ2-1	-	TRBV7-7	CASSTGRTAEQFF	TGTGCTAGCAGCACCGGACGGACGGCTGAGCAGTTCTTC
-	TRBJ2-7	TRBD1	TRBV6-6	CASSYRTGPYEQYF	TGTGCCAGCAGTTATAGGACAGGACCATACGAGCAGTACTTC
-	TRBJ1-1	-	TRBV5-6	CASSLGTLGTEAFF	TGTGCCAGCAGCTTGGGGACATTGGGCACTGAAGCTTTCTTT
-	TRBJ2-5	-	TRBV6-1	CASSEEDREGGTQYF	TGTGCCAGCAGTGAAGAAGATCGAGAGGGAGGGACCCAGTACTTC
-	TRBJ2-1	TRBD2	TRBV27	CASSSLAGGYNEQFF	TGTGCCAGCAGTTCGCTAGCGGGTGGATACAATGAGCAGTTCTTC
-	TRBJ2-7	TRBD2	TRBV7-3	CASSFRGGPVYEQYF	TGTGCCAGCAGCTTTCGCGGGGGGCCCGTCTACGAGCAGTACTTC
-	TRBJ1-2	-	TRBV7-8	CASSLRGMGGYTF	TGTGCCAGCAGCTTACGAGGGATGGGGGGCTACACCTTC
-	TRBJ1-6	TRBD1	TRBV6-1	CASRDGQVINSPLHF	TGTGCCAGCAGGGACGGACAGGTGATTAATTCACCCCTCCACTTT
-	TRBJ2-7	-	TRBV4-3	CASSQDLSSGSYEQYF	TGCGCCAGCAGCCAAGATCTGTCCAGCGGCTCCTACGAGCAGTACTTC
-	TRBJ1-4	-	TRBV5-6	CASSLTGGSNEKLFF	TGTGCCAGCAGCTTGACGGGGGGATCTAATGAAAAACTGTTTTTT
-	TRBJ1-6	-	TRBV18	CASSLGLISPLHF	TGTGCCAGCTCTCTCGGACTGATTTCACCCCTCCACTTT
-	TRBJ2-7	-	TRBV20-1	CTGVYEQYF	TGCACGGGGGTCTACGAGCAGTACTTC
-	TRBJ2-7	TRBD1	TRBV4-3	CASSQAAAGTVSYEQYF	TGCGCCAGCAGCCAAGCCGCTGCCGGGACAGTCTCCTACGAGCAGTACTTC
-	TRBJ1-5	-	TRBV6-1	CASSEGRENQPQHF	TGTGCCAGCAGTGAAGGCAGGGAAAATCAGCCCCAGCATTTT
-	TRBJ1-1	TRBD1	TRBV7-9	CASSAAGTANTEAFF	TGTGCCAGCAGCGCAGCCGGGACAGCTAACACTGAAGCTTTCTTT
-	TRBJ1-2	-	TRBV5-1	CASSFGGNYGYTF	TGCGCCAGCAGCTTTGGGGGTAACTATGGCTACACCTTC
once	TRBJ2-2	TRBD2	TRBV4-3	CASSLRTSGNRELFF	TGCGCCAGCAGCCTCAGGACTAGCGGGAATCGGGAGCTGTTTTTT
-	TRBJ1-1	TRBD1	TRBV5-1	CASSSTGGRSPAFF	TGCGCCAGCAGCTCAACAGGGGGCCGTTCTCCAGCTTTCTTT
-	TRBJ2-6	-	TRBV6-5	CATASGSSGANVLTF	TGTGCCACCGCGTCAGGGAGCTCTGGGGCCAACGTCCTGACTTTC
-	TRBJ1-5	-	TRBV11-2	CASSFSFDQPQHF	TGTGCCAGCAGCTTTTCCTTCGATCAGCCCCAGCATTTT
-	TRBJ1-2	TRBD1	TRBV28	CASKSLQGGYGYTF	TGTGCCAGCAAATCTTTGCAGGGGGGCTATGGCTACACCTTC
once	TRBJ2-3	TRBD1	TRBV29-1	CSVDADRGRADTQYF	TGCAGCGTTGACGCGGACAGGGGGAGAGCAGATACGCAGTATTTT
-	TRBJ2-2	-	TRBV5-5	CASSLNSQNTGELFF	TGTGCCAGCAGCTTGAACAGCCAAAACACCGGGGAGCTGTTTTTT
-	TRBJ2-5	TRBD2	TRBV5-5	CASSPGLAGLETQYF	TGTGCCAGCAGCCCGGGACTAGCGGGACTAGAGACCCAGTACTTC
-	TRBJ1-2	TRBD1	TRBV6-1	CASRVTGNYGYTF	TGTGCCAGCAGGGTGACAGGGAACTATGGCTACACCTTC
-	TRBJ2-7	-	TRBV4-3	CASSQVGTGAPDAQYF	TGCGCCAGCAGCCAAGTCGGTACCGGGGCCCCGGACGCGCAGTACTTC
-	TRBJ2-2	-	TRBV10-3	CAISDGGYTGELFF	TGTGCCATCAGTGACGGGGGATACACCGGGGAGCTGTTTTTT
once	TRBJ2-2	-	TRBV7-3	CASSLRPGDGELFF	TGTGCCAGCAGCTTAAGGCCCGGGGACGGGGAGCTGTTTTTT
once	TRBJ2-4	TRBD2	TRBV28	CASRLAGGPQNIQYF	TGTGCCAGCAGGTTAGCGGGGGGGCCACAAAACATTCAGTACTTC
-	TRBJ2-5	TRBD1	TRBV29-1	CSVQKGTGGRETQYF	TGCAGCGTCCAAAAAGGGACAGGGGGCAGGGAGACCCAGTACTTC
-	TRBJ2-6	TRBD1	TRBV30	CASVAGTGLAGANVLTF	TGTGCCTCTGTTGCTGGGACAGGTCTTGCTGGGGCCAACGTCCTGACTTTC
-	TRBJ1-6	-	TRBV19	CASSKVSSYNSPLHF	TGTGCCAGTAGTAAAGTTAGCTCCTATAATTCACCCCTCCACTTT
-	TRBJ1-5	-	TRBV11-2	CASSLAEYQPQHF	TGTGCCAGCAGCTTAGCGGAGTATCAGCCCCAGCATTTT
-	TRBJ2-2	-	TRBV5-1	CASSLRGTSSGELFF	TGCGCCAGCAGCTTGAGGGGCACCTCTTCCGGGGAGCTGTTTTTT
-	TRBJ2-1	-	TRBV7-9	CASSALGGSYNEQFF	TGTGCCAGCAGCGCCCTAGGAGGCTCCTACAATGAGCAGTTCTTC
-	TRBJ1-1	-	TRBV18	CASSPPAGGEVYGAFF	TGTGCCAGCTCACCACCGGCTGGAGGGGAGGTATATGGAGCTTTCTTT
-	TRBJ1-3	TRBD1	TRBV4-1	CASGGQVSGNTIYF	TGCGCCAGCGGAGGACAGGTTAGTGGAAACACCATATATTTT
-	TRBJ1-5	-	TRBV5-1	CASSLGGDQPQHF	TGCGCCAGCAGCTTGGGCGGTGACCAGCCCCAGCATTTT
-	TRBJ1-3	TRBD1	TRBV7-9	CASSSTTGATIYF	TGTGCCAGCAGCTCCACCACAGGGGCCACCATATATTTT
-	TRBJ1-1	-	TRBV7-9	CASSLTDTEAFF	TGTGCCAGCAGCCTCACCGACACTGAAGCTTTCTTT